Listed here is a single T cell receptor (beta chain). Its specificity is unknown. TRB was amplified from around 250-500 ng of blood genomic DNA. Multiplex PCR with BIOMED2 TRB-A/B primer pools amplified TRB rearrangements. TCRdb used MiXCR to reprocess the multiplex PCR reads, holding one entry per CDR3 protein. This table has roughly 11,000 distinct CDR3 sequences, roughly 31% appearing once. The sample is drawn from a study of T and B cells in COVID-19 patients. In the study overall: Comorbidities linked to unfavorable COVID-19 outcome were present in about 90% of the roughly 20 active-infection patients.

The germline V and J ends were trimmed by 5 bases and 2 bases, with 11 bases remaining between them. The CDR3 consists of 14 residues. The germline gives CDR1 LNHDA, CDR2 SQIVND (reference sequence). Findings and limits, study-wide: Active COVID-19 showed highly clonal TRB repertoires; recovery showed diversity and richness above healthy donors.

The specimen was blood. The V gene is TRBV19, the J gene TRBJ2-3; perhaps TRBD2 as D (6 bases). This receptor was taken from a human donor with active COVID-19. CDR3: CASSVRGTTDTQYF. The CDR3 nucleotides read TGTGCCAGTAGTGTACGGGGGACCACAGATACGCAGTATTTT.